This TCR beta chain was sequenced during a study of spatial heterogeneity in lung cancer. TCRdb independently ran MiXCR on the 5' RACE reads; one entry per CDR3 protein. The table includes 40,000 or so distinct CDR3 sequences, roughly 8% detected once. The time point was: sample taken at primary tumor resection. No cells were sorted before sequencing. The whole RNA sequenced was extracted from tumor, nontumor lung or frozen PBMC. This clonotype has ten or more counts. Sequencing used PBMCs, obtained at surgery. This TCR was recovered from a male donor with early-stage non-small cell lung cancer.

CDR3 sequence reads: CASSVVPQGAGADTQYF. CDR3 nucleotides: TGTGCCAGCAGCGTAGTCCCTCAGGGGGCGGGCGCAGATACGCAGTATTTT. J is TRBJ2-3 and V is TRBV9, with TRBD1 matching 8 bases. V trimming: 0 bases; J trimming: 4 bases; junction bases outside the gene matches: 10. CDR3 length equals 17 residues. The germline V gene has CDR1 SGDLS and CDR2 YYNGEE.